This T cell receptor (beta chain) was sequenced for a study of T cell responses to AZD1222 COVID-19 vaccine (dated by TCRdb to about 2021). Notes on the research overall: Because spike-specific TCR depth and breadth did not differ between the two schedules, AZD1222 recipients who got a second dose at roughly 4 weeks were pooled with those who got a second dose at roughly 12 weeks. TCR sequencing covered 233 trial participants: about 210 given two doses of AZD1222 and about 26 given two doses of MenACWY control vaccine. Trial participants were enrolled by age into 18-55, 56-69 and 70-plus year subgroups, with roughly 160, 29 and 62 TCR-sequenced participants respectively.

The time point label of this sample denotes: baseline before first vaccination. Vaccinee samples came from UK trials COV001 and COV002, including a single-blind randomized controlled phase 2/3 trial of AZD1222 (ChAdOx1 nCoV-19) in healthy adults. Trial participant PBMC samples were collected at day 0 and day 28 after the second dose for TCRbeta chain sequencing. The CDR3 regions of human TCRbeta chains were analyzed by immunosequencing. On the authors' methods: TCRs in the repertoires were compared against a reference library of SARS-CoV-2-specific TCRs that had been generated with the MIRA antigen-specificity platform. Breadth was defined as the fraction of unique TCRs that were SARS-CoV-2-associated. Depth was defined as the fraction of total T cells that were SARS-CoV-2-associated. Each spike-specific TCR was assigned to its reactive spike region and to a CD4 or CD8 class using the MIRA data. Log10-transformed breadth and depth values were compared by one-way ANOVA with Sidak's multiple comparisons tests. Held by TCRdb, this immuneACCESS table contains in-frame sequences only and omits some clones. Under half of the omission traces to an unresolved V gene where checked; the cause of the rest is unknown. That table gives V, J and clone size, and the DNA gave D and trimming. Present in this sample are about 180,000 clones, approximately 92% of which were seen just once. Of the sample, 2.6% falls within the top ten clones.

General findings and caveats noted by the study authors: The 56-69-year group was small, and its depth increase did not reach significance, likely because of low power. Conclusions about previously exposed vaccinees are limited because only a handful of AZD1222 recipients were SARS-CoV-2 seropositive at baseline. Participants were mostly white British and included more females than males, and it was suggested by the authors that clonal diversity may have been underestimated. The vaccine-associated CD4 TCRs covered the entire spike protein, and the dominant responses fell in regions 160-218 and 743-854. After two AZD1222 doses, both the breadth and the depth of spike-specific TCRs were significantly higher than at day 0 and than in MenACWY recipients. Reportedly, close to half of the unique spike-specific TCRs recognized epitopes lying outside the regions that are mutated in the B.1.351 and B.1.1.7 variants. Because no samples from the day 14 peak response were available, repertoires could be characterized only after the peak T cell response.

From the cysteine through the phenylalanine, the CDR3 covers 16 amino acids. Solely the CDR3 DNA is kept, with 48 bases framed from the first base. CDR1 and CDR2 are drawn from the germline V gene: KGHDR, SFDVKD. Trimming takes 1 base off V and 3 bases off J; junction bases not matched to a gene: 6. On this clone: Its antigen specificity is not known. There are no base qualities to consult, and no much larger clone falls within one base.

The rearranged chain carries TRBV24-1 and TRBJ2-3; 7 of the junction bases match TRBD1. The clonotype was recovered from an adult in good health. The sequencing used peripheral blood, collected on day 0 of AZD1222 vaccination. The nucleotides are TGTGCCACCAGTGATTTCCGGGACAGAGAGACAGATACGCAGTATTTT. It is translated as CATSDFRDRETDTQYF.